A selection of T cell receptor beta chains follows, all from one sample in a study of cytomegalovirus exposure and HLA in healthy donors. The repertoire was sequenced with immunoSEQ multiplex PCR; TCRdb's copy has only in-frame clones and lacks some. The sample records about 35,000 clones, approximately 76% being singletons. Material for sequencing was PBMCs. These receptor sequences come from a woman between 25 and 40 years old in good health and CMV-seropositive. The CDR3 runs from the conserved cysteine through the conserved F or W. Each record gives: CDR3 length, D gene, clone size, J gene, V gene, CDR3 protein, CDR3 DNA. D genes are given only for firm matches. Only some rows state a clone size, as once, few, many or a class for expanded clones.

length: 14; D: .; size: .; J: TRBJ2-7; V: TRBV9; CDR3: CASSVTGGVYEQYF; DNA: TGTGCCAGCAGTGTTACAGGGGGGGTCTACGAGCAGTACTTC
length: 14; D: TRBD1; size: .; J: TRBJ1-2; V: TRBV6-5; CDR3: CASRRQGAEDGYTF; DNA: TGTGCCAGCAGAAGACAGGGGGCGGAGGATGGCTACACCTTC
length: 16; D: TRBD2; size: .; J: TRBJ2-7; V: TRBV7-6; CDR3: CASSPGTSGSSYEQYF; DNA: TGTGCCAGCAGCCCGGGGACTAGCGGGAGCTCCTACGAGCAGTACTTC
length: 11; D: .; size: .; J: TRBJ1-2; V: TRBV20-1; CDR3: CSAREPGSYTF; DNA: TGCAGTGCTAGAGAACCAGGGAGCTACACCTTC
length: 14; D: .; size: .; J: TRBJ2-5; V: TRBV7-6; CDR3: CASSLVGAERAQYF; DNA: TGTGCCAGCAGCTTAGTGGGGGCAGAAAGGGCCCAGTACTTC
length: 13; D: TRBD2; size: .; J: TRBJ2-7; V: TRBV2; CDR3: CASRSPAGDEQYF; DNA: TGTGCCAGCAGAAGCCCAGCGGGGGATGAGCAGTACTTC
length: 18; D: TRBD1; size: .; J: TRBJ1-2; V: TRBV15; CDR3: CATSSYLTGGPANYGYPF; DNA: TGTGCCACCAGCAGCTATTTGACAGGGGGCCCGGCTAACTATGGCTACCCCTTC
length: 14; D: .; size: few; J: TRBJ1-6; V: TRBV6-5; CDR3: CASSYFGSNSPLHF; DNA: TGTGCCAGCAGTTACTTTGGGAGTAATTCACCCCTCCACTTT
length: 16; D: TRBD1; size: .; J: TRBJ1-4; V: TRBV5-1; CDR3: CASSFQGAGNGEKLFF; DNA: TGCGCCAGCAGCTTTCAGGGGGCAGGGAATGGTGAAAAACTGTTTTTT
length: 12; D: TRBD1; size: .; J: TRBJ2-5; V: TRBV7-9; CDR3: CSSSLYQGDQYF; DNA: TGTTCCAGCAGCTTATACCAGGGGGACCAGTACTTC
length: 16; D: .; size: .; J: TRBJ2-7; V: TRBV5-1; CDR3: CASRMRAGGNPYEQYF; DNA: TGCGCCAGCAGAATGAGGGCCGGCGGTAACCCCTACGAGCAGTACTTC
length: 16; D: .; size: .; J: TRBJ2-1; V: TRBV11-3; CDR3: CASSLSVERPYNEQFF; DNA: TGTGCCAGCAGCTTAAGCGTCGAAAGGCCCTACAATGAGCAGTTCTTC
length: 16; D: .; size: .; J: TRBJ1-1; V: TRBV5-1; CDR3: CASKTGSGGQNTEAFF; DNA: TGCGCCAGCAAAACGGGGAGTGGGGGACAGAACACTGAAGCTTTCTTT
length: 14; D: .; size: .; J: TRBJ1-1; V: TRBV5-6; CDR3: CASSTYSGFTEAFF; DNA: TGTGCCAGCAGCACCTACTCAGGGTTCACTGAAGCTTTCTTT
length: 17; D: .; size: .; J: TRBJ1-5; V: TRBV2; CDR3: CASSQRGPGASNQPQHF; DNA: TGTGCCAGCAGTCAAAGGGGCCCAGGAGCGAGCAATCAGCCCCAGCATTTT
length: 12; D: .; size: few; J: TRBJ2-5; V: TRBV10-2; CDR3: CASRRPGETQYF; DNA: TGCGCCAGCCGACGACCGGGGGAGACCCAGTACTTC
length: 15; D: .; size: .; J: TRBJ1-4; V: TRBV28; CDR3: CASSGGGSTNEKLFF; DNA: TGTGCCAGCAGTGGCGGGGGGTCGACTAATGAAAAACTGTTTTTT